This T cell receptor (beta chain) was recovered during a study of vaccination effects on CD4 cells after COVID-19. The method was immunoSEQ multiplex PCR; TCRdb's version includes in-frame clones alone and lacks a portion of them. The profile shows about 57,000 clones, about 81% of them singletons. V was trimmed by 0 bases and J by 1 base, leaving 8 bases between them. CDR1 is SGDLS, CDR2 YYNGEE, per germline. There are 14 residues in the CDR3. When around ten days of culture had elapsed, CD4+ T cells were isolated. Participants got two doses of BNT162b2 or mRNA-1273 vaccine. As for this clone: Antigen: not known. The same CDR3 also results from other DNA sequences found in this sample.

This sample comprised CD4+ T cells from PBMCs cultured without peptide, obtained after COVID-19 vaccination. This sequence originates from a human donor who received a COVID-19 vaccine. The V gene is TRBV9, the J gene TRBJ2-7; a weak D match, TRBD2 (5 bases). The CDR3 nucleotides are TGTGCCAGCAGCGTAGGCCCGGGGTCCTACGAGCAGTACTTC. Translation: CASSVGPGSYEQYF.